The 16 T cell receptor beta chains below were found in one sample sequenced in a study of vaccination and CD4 T cells after COVID-19. Treatment here: roughly 11-day PBMC culture with coronavirus spike peptide pools or control peptides (ViraFEST assay). The Oncomine TCR Beta short-read assay generated sequence data from the DNA of cultured CD4+ T cells. TCRdb ran MiXCR on the PCR reads and lists one entry per CDR3 protein. The sample lists roughly 17,000 distinct CDR3 sequences, approximately 45% occurring once. What these receptors recognize is not known. This material consisted of CD4+ T cells from blood, cultured in vitro, taken before SARS-CoV-2 vaccination. All receptors derive from a human donor who had recovered from COVID-19.

The chain recombines TRBV7-2 with TRBJ2-1; TRBD2 might be the D (6 bases). V shed 0 bases and J shed 6 bases, with 6 bases lying between them. The CDR3 has 13 residues. Germline loops: CDR1 SGHTA, CDR2 FQGNSA. CDR3 bases: TGTGCCAGCAGCTTAGCGGGGGGCAATGAGCAGTTCTTC. Its protein is CASSLAGGNEQFF.

The chain links TRBV2 to TRBJ1-5; D gene unclear. The V end lost 5 bases, the J end lost 1 base, and 9 bases lay between the germline ends. Looked up from germline, CDR1 is SNHLY and CDR2 is FYNNEI. The CDR3 is 14 residues long. In DNA, the CDR3 is TGTGCCAGCAGTTCTTACCACAGCAATCAGCCCCAGCATTTT. Its translation: CASSSYHSNQPQHF.

The genes are TRBV28 and TRBJ1-5, with 11 bases matching TRBD1. In germline, CDR1 is MDHEN, CDR2 SYDVKM. V lost 6 bases, J lost 6 bases, and 7 bases stayed unmatched. The CDR3 has 15 amino acids. For the CDR3, the DNA is TGTGCCAGCAGGGGACAGGGGGTGGCGGGTCAGCCCCAGCATTTT. Translated: CASRGQGVAGQPQHF.

V and J are TRBV7-9 and TRBJ2-3, with 13 bases lining up with TRBD2. The CDR3 contains 15 residues. V shed 7 bases and J 6 bases; nucleotides not matched to a gene: 7. The germline gives CDR1 SEHNR, CDR2 FQNEAQ (reference sequence). The CDR3 sequence: CASTGGLAGVDTQYF. The CDR3 bases are TGTGCCAGCACGGGCGGACTAGCGGGAGTGGATACGCAGTATTTT. The complete variable domain, with remaining parts taken from reference TRBV7-9 and TRBJ2-3, reads DTGVSQNPRHKITKRGQNVTFRCDPISEHNRLYWYRQTLGQGPEFLTYFQNEAQLEKSRLLSDRFSAERPKGSFSTLEIQRTEQGDSAMYLCASTGGLAGVDTQYFGPGTRLTVL.

This clonotype was detected only once. The V and J genes are TRBV30 and TRBJ2-7, with D possibly TRBD2 on 7 matching bases. Germline V gives CDR1 GTSNPN, CDR2 SVGIG (reference sequence). This CDR3 spans 14 amino acids. V shed 2 bases and J shed 1 base, with 12 bases lying between them. CDR3 residues: CAWSLKGGSYEQYF. CDR3 nucleotides: TGTGCCTGGAGTTTAAAGGGGGGGTCCTACGAGCAGTACTTC.

The table lists this clonotype with a few counts. The rearrangement joins TRBV2 to TRBJ2-2; D is unresolved. CDR3 length equals 11 residues. CDR1 and CDR2 from the germline V gene are SNHLY and FYNNEI. The ends were cut back, 5 bases at V and 6 bases at J, with 4 bases in the middle. In DNA form, the CDR3 reads TGTGCCAGCAGTACGGCCGGGGAGCTGTTTTTT. Protein: CASSTAGELFF.

The chain combines TRBV6-2 or TRBV6-3 with TRBJ1-2; D ambiguous. V was clipped by 8 bases and J by 5 bases, with 15 bases between them. Germline V CDR1 and CDR2: MNHEY, SVGEGT. The CDR3 extends over 13 amino acids. The CDR3 protein is CASSQADSYGYTF. CDR3 in DNA: TGTGCCAGCTCACAAGCAGATTCGTATGGCTACACCTTC.

This clonotype was seen more than once but under ten times. The chain couples TRBV7-9 to TRBJ2-3, with TRBD2 matching over 11 bases. The CDR3 is made up of 14 amino acids. Germline V gene lookup returns CDR1 SEHNR and CDR2 FQNEAQ (reference sequence). V gave up 4 bases and J gave up 3 bases; unmatched junction bases: 0. The CDR3, as DNA: TGTGCCAGCAGCTCTAGCGGGAGGACAGATACGCAGTATTTT. Translation gives CASSSSGRTDTQYF.

The CDR3 loop reads CASSTGQGYNEQFF. CDR3 coding DNA: TGTGCCAGCAGTACGGGACAGGGGTACAATGAGCAGTTCTTC. V gene TRBV27 combines with J gene TRBJ2-1; 10 nucleotides align to TRBD1. V was pared by 5 bases and J by 4 bases, with 2 bases of the junction left unmatched. The CDR3 contains 14 residues. Germline V gene sequence: CDR1 MNHEY, CDR2 SMNVEV (reference sequence).

V gene TRBV19 combines with J gene TRBJ1-2, with D possibly TRBD1 on 5 matching bases. Trimming shortened V by 1 base and J by 6 bases, and 21 bases separated the two germline ends. Germline CDR1 reads LNHDA; CDR2 reads SQIVND (reference sequence). The CDR3 is made up of 17 amino acids. This CDR3 is CASSIGSFRAGRNGYTF. For the CDR3, the DNA is TGTGCCAGTAGTATAGGTTCTTTTCGGGCAGGGCGCAATGGCTACACCTTC.

The chain carries TRBV10-2 and TRBJ2-7; TRBD2 matches at 9 bases. With V trimmed by 3 bases and J by 5 bases, 5 bases remained unmatched. In germline, CDR1 is WSHSY, CDR2 SAAADI. The CDR3 sequence is 14 residues long. Written as DNA, the CDR3 is TGCGCCAGCAGTGATAGCGGGAGTGACGACGAGCAGTACTTC. Protein sequence: CASSDSGSDDEQYF.

The chain employs TRBV19 and TRBJ1-6; D unresolved. The CDR3 is made up of 17 amino acids. CDR1 LNHDA and CDR2 SQIVND come from the germline V gene (reference sequence). The V end was cut by 5 bases, the J end by 2 bases, with 16 bases between. The CDR3 DNA sequence: TGTGCCAGTAGTCACCCGGCAGGAACAACCTATAATTCACCCCTCCACTTT. Its protein product is CASSHPAGTTYNSPLHF.

The gene calls are TRBV7-2 and TRBJ1-1; no clear D gene. The CDR3 length is 14 residues. CDR1 and CDR2 from the germline V gene are SGHTA and FQGNSA. Deletions cut 2 bases from V and 1 base from J, with 8 bases between. CDR3 amino acids: CASSLRHANTEAFF. The CDR3, as DNA: TGTGCCAGCAGCTTACGGCACGCGAACACTGAAGCTTTCTTT.

The chain combines TRBV11-3 with TRBJ2-5, with D unresolved. The CDR3 is 14 residues long. The V end was cut by 3 bases, the J end by 2 bases, with 10 bases between. Germline values: CDR1 SGHNT, CDR2 YENEEA. The CDR3 reads CASSFGLGQETQYF. The CDR3 nucleotides read TGTGCCAGCAGCTTCGGCCTCGGACAAGAGACCCAGTACTTC.

V usage is TRBV7-3 and J usage is TRBJ2-7; a possible D gene is TRBD1 (5 bases). Trimming removed 8 bases at V and 0 bases at J, with 17 bases between. This CDR3 has 15 amino acids. Germline CDR1 and CDR2: SGHTA and FQGTGA. The CDR3 coding sequence is TGTGCCAGCGGACCGAACAGGAGAATCTCCTACGAGCAGTACTTC. This codes for CASGPNRRISYEQYF.

This clonotype was detected only a few times. The rearrangement joins TRBV6-2 or TRBV6-3 to TRBJ1-2; 7 nucleotides agree with TRBD1. CDR1 and CDR2 from the germline V gene are MNHEY and SVGEGT. Trimming took 2 bases from V and 8 from J; bases not matched to a gene: 8. The CDR3 runs 14 residues. CDR3 sequence: CASSYIGGRIGYTF. For the CDR3, the DNA is TGTGCCAGCAGTTACATAGGGGGCCGTATCGGCTACACCTTC.